A single sample is the source of the 25 T cell receptor beta chains below, sequenced in a study of CD8 T cells in ankylosing spondylitis. Each CDR3 protein gets one entry after TCRdb re-called the 5' RACE reads with MiXCR. The sample lists 350,000 or so distinct CDR3 sequences; 14% to 15% were seen once. Sequencing was performed on blood, either unsorted or a sorted T cell fraction (not recorded which). The source is a male donor with ankylosing spondylitis or in good health (not recorded which).

The rearrangement links TRBV5-1 to TRBJ2-5, with 10 bases fitting TRBD2. CDR3 length equals 17 residues. The V segment lost 2 bases and the J segment 2 bases; nucleotides outside the gene matches: 9. CDR1 and CDR2 (germline): SGHRS, YFSETQ. The CDR3 DNA sequence: TGCGCCAGCAGCTTCCCCAGCGGGAGGGGAGTACAAGAGACCCAGTACTTC. The encoded protein is CASSFPSGRGVQETQYF.

The DNA for the CDR3 is TGTGCCAGCAGCCAATTGGACGGAGTCTACGAGCAGTACTTC. The encoded protein is CASSQLDGVYEQYF. This chain joins TRBV3-1 and TRBJ2-7; D call uncertain. The germline CDR1 and CDR2 sequences are LGHDT and YNNKEL (reference sequence). V was clipped by 2 bases and J by 3 bases, with 11 bases between them. This CDR3 has 14 amino acids.

At least ten counts were recorded for this clonotype. V is TRBV5-1 and J is TRBJ2-2, with D maybe TRBD1 (5 bases). This CDR3 contains 15 residues. Looked up from germline, CDR1 is SGHRS and CDR2 is YFSETQ. V gave up 4 bases and J gave up 4 bases, with 14 bases separating them. CDR3 region: CASSLSPQGTGELFF. The CDR3 DNA reads TGCGCCAGCAGCCTAAGCCCCCAGGGCACCGGGGAGCTGTTTTTT.

In this sample, this clonotype turned up a few times. The V and J genes are TRBV18 and TRBJ2-4; 7 positions match TRBD2. Germline assignment: CDR1 KGHSH and CDR2 LQKENI. The V gene end was trimmed by 5 bases and the J gene end by 5 bases; junction bases not matched to a gene: 6. This CDR3 spans 14 amino acids. CDR3 residues: CASSGRAGENIQYF. The CDR3 DNA is TGTGCCAGCTCAGGGAGGGCCGGCGAAAACATTCAGTACTTC.

V gene TRBV3-1 combines with J gene TRBJ2-7, with TRBD2 matching over 7 bases. CDR1 is LGHDT, CDR2 YNNKEL, per germline (reference sequence). This CDR3 comprises 15 residues. Trimming at V came to 4 bases and at J to 2 bases, leaving 8 bases not matched to a gene. CDR3 in DNA: TGTGCCAGCAGCCCCAGGCTAGCGGTCACCTACGAGCAGTACTTC. Translating it yields CASSPRLAVTYEQYF.

This chain's CDR3 is CSVAEGFYEQYF. The CDR3 region has the DNA TGCAGCGTCGCCGAGGGGTTCTACGAGCAGTACTTC. The rearrangement joins TRBV29-1 to TRBJ2-7; D is perhaps TRBD1 or TRBD2 (5 bases each). CDR1 is SQVTM and CDR2 is ANQGSEA in the germline V gene. V lost 6 bases and J lost 3, with 12 bases in between. The length of the CDR3 is 12 residues.

The chain uses TRBV12-3 or TRBV12-4 and TRBJ1-1; 8 nucleotides agree with TRBD1. This CDR3 region has 16 residues. Germline trimming cut 6 bases from V and 1 base from J; bases unmatched to any gene: 10. The CDR3 DNA reads as TGTGCCAGCAGGCCGACAGGGGTATTTAGGAACACTGAAGCTTTCTTT. Translating it yields CASRPTGVFRNTEAFF.

This clonotype appeared a few times. This CDR3 is CASSPPRLWTGELFF. The CDR3 DNA reads as TGTGCCAGCAGCCCCCCTAGGTTGTGGACCGGGGAGCTGTTTTTT. This chain uses TRBV7-9 with TRBJ2-2; D gene ambiguous. Trimming took off 5 bases at V and 5 bases at J, with 15 bases between the two ends. Looked up from germline, CDR1 is SEHNR and CDR2 is FQNEAQ (reference sequence). This CDR3 comprises 15 residues. Together with reference TRBV7-9 and TRBJ2-2, the CDR3 gives the full variable domain: DTGVSQNPRHKITKRGQNVTFRCDPISEHNRLYWYRQTLGQGPEFLTYFQNEAQLEKSRLLSDRFSAERPKGSFSTLEIQRTEQGDSAMYLCASSPPRLWTGELFFGEGSRLTVL.

CDR3 amino acids: CSVASTPTTFLDEAFF. Written as DNA, the CDR3 is TGCAGCGTTGCCTCGACACCAACGACCTTCTTGGACGAAGCTTTCTTT. The rearrangement uses TRBV29-1 and TRBJ1-1, with D hard to call. The germline V and J ends were trimmed by 4 bases and 8 bases, with 26 bases remaining between them. Germline CDR1 SQVTM, CDR2 ANQGSEA. This CDR3 is built from 16 residues.

This clonotype was recorded at least ten times. V is TRBV7-8 and J is TRBJ2-7; possibly TRBD1 or TRBD2 for D (5 bases each). Deletions cut 2 bases from V and 6 bases from J, with 11 bases between. CDR1 is SGHVS and CDR2 is FQNEAQ in the germline V gene. The CDR3 length is 13 residues. CDR3 protein: CASSLMSGTEQYF. As DNA, the CDR3 is TGTGCCAGCAGCTTAATGAGTGGGACCGAGCAGTACTTC. The entire variable domain, with the rest obtained from reference TRBV7-8 and TRBJ2-7, is as follows: GAGVSQSPRYKVAKRGQDVALRCDPISGHVSLFWYQQALGQGPEFLTYFQNEAQLDKSGLPSDRFFAERPEGSVSTLKIQRTQQEDSAVYLCASSLMSGTEQYFGPGTRLTVT.

V and J are TRBV20-1 and TRBJ2-7, with a weak D call TRBD1 (6 bases). The V end was cut by 0 bases, the J end by 5 bases, with 23 bases between. This CDR3 contains 17 residues. From germline, CDR1 is DFQATT and CDR2 SNEGSKA (reference sequence). CDR3 sequence (DNA): TGCAGTGCTAGAGATGGGACGAGGGGGATTTCGGGAAACGAGCAGTACTTC. It yields the protein CSARDGTRGISGNEQYF.

This clonotype has only a few counts. V usage is TRBV15 and J usage is TRBJ1-5, with D tentatively TRBD1 (6 bases). The ends were cut back, 5 bases at V and 0 bases at J, with 23 bases in the middle. This CDR3 contains 19 residues. From germline, CDR1 is LNHNV and CDR2 YYDKDF (reference sequence). Written as DNA, the CDR3 is TGTGCCACCAGCTGGCCAGGGGCCCTTACCGACGATAGCAATCAGCCCCAGCATTTT. Translation: CATSWPGALTDDSNQPQHF.

The rearrangement links TRBV12-3 or TRBV12-4 to TRBJ2-7, with D perhaps TRBD1 (6 bases). CDR3 length equals 14 residues. Trimming removed 4 bases from V and 5 bases from J, with 15 bases in between. The CDR3 DNA is TGTGCCAGCAGTTATGGCACAGGGTTCGACGAGCAGTACTTC. It yields the protein CASSYGTGFDEQYF.

This clonotype was counted only a few times. V and J are TRBV6-1 and TRBJ1-4; no clear D. Trimming removed 6 bases from V and 4 bases from J, with 12 bases in between. CDR3 length equals 14 residues. The V gene's germline CDR1 is MNHNS and CDR2 SASEGT. CDR3 bases: TGTGCCAGCAGGGCGGCCAGCCATAATGAAAAACTGTTTTTT. Protein: CASRAASHNEKLFF.

A few counts support this clonotype. The chain joins TRBV20-1 to TRBJ2-7; 12 bases are a match to TRBD2. This CDR3 is 16 amino acids long. Germline V gives CDR1 DFQATT, CDR2 SNEGSKA (reference sequence). After removal of 0 bases from V and 5 bases from J, the junction contained 8 bases not matched to a gene. The CDR3 DNA follows: TGCAGTGCTAGAGATCGACGACTAGCGGGAGCTAACGAGCAGTACTTC. This translates into CSARDRRLAGANEQYF.

Only a few counts were recorded for this clonotype. This chain links TRBV18 with TRBJ1-6; no definite D call. There are 14 residues in the CDR3. CDR1 and CDR2 (germline): KGHSH, LQKENI. Trimming stripped 4 bases from V and 4 bases from J, with 8 bases between. CDR3 sequence (DNA): TGTGCCAGCTCACTGGACCCATATAATTCACCCCTCCACTTT. Translation: CASSLDPYNSPLHF.

V and J are TRBV3-1 and TRBJ1-1; D gene unclear. V lost 0 bases and J 1 base, leaving 9 bases between the germline ends. Germline V gives CDR1 LGHDT, CDR2 YNNKEL (reference sequence). CDR3 length equals 15 residues. The CDR3, as DNA: TGTGCCAGCAGCCAAGATCAAAGCAGGAACACTGAAGCTTTCTTT. Translation: CASSQDQSRNTEAFF.

The chain uses TRBV6-1 and TRBJ2-3; TRBD2 matches 8 bases. The length of the CDR3 is 16 residues. Germline V gives CDR1 MNHNS, CDR2 SASEGT. After removal of 6 bases from V and 0 bases from J, the junction contained 8 bases not matched to a gene. The CDR3 region is CASRSGLASSTDTQYF. As DNA, the CDR3 is TGTGCCAGCAGGTCCGGACTAGCCTCTAGCACAGATACGCAGTATTTT.

This chain uses TRBV20-1 with TRBJ2-7, with D perhaps matching TRBD2 (6 bases). V lost 6 bases to trimming and J lost 6 bases, with 15 bases between them. Germline V lookup: CDR1 DFQATT, CDR2 SNEGSKA (reference sequence). This CDR3 has 12 residues. The CDR3 region is CSANSGLGEQYF. CDR3 bases: TGCAGTGCCAACTCGGGACTTGGCGAGCAGTACTTC.

V and J are TRBV11-2 and TRBJ2-1, with 7 bases that match TRBD2. Germline V gives CDR1 SGHAT, CDR2 FQNNGV. The trim removed 2 bases at V and 7 bases at J, leaving 17 bases unmatched. The CDR3 has 18 residues. CDR3 residues: CASSLMGPGSGSWNEQFF. In DNA form, the CDR3 reads TGTGCCAGCAGCTTAATGGGCCCCGGTAGCGGGTCCTGGAATGAGCAGTTCTTC.

The V and J genes are TRBV12-5 and TRBJ2-7; D call uncertain. This CDR3 region has 12 residues. V was trimmed by 2 bases and J by 0 bases, leaving 2 bases between them. From germline, CDR1 is LGHNT and CDR2 FRNRAP. This CDR3 reads CASGLFSYEQYF. In nucleotides, the CDR3 is TGTGCTAGTGGTTTGTTCTCCTACGAGCAGTACTTC. Based on the CDR3 plus reference TRBV12-5 and TRBJ2-7, the full variable domain is DARVTQTPRHKVTEMGQEVTMRCQPILGHNTVFWYRQTMMQGLELLAYFRNRAPLDDSGMPKDRFSAEMPDATLATLKIQPSEPRDSAVYFCASGLFSYEQYFGPGTRLTVT.

The CDR3 is CASSARLGPANTGELFF. For the CDR3, the DNA is TGTGCCAGCAGCGCTAGATTGGGACCCGCGAACACCGGGGAGCTGTTTTTT. This chain links TRBV7-2 with TRBJ2-2; perhaps D is TRBD1 or TRBD2 (5 bases each). The length of the CDR3 is 17 residues. V lost 5 bases and J lost 0, with 16 bases in between. Germline V lookup: CDR1 SGHTA, CDR2 FQGNSA.

This clonotype was picked up many times. This sequence joins TRBV5-1 and TRBJ1-1; no clear D gene. The V end was cut by 2 bases, the J end by 2 bases, with 7 bases between. Per germline, CDR1 SGHRS and CDR2 YFSETQ. The CDR3 consists of 13 residues. CDR3 bases: TGCGCCAGCAGCTTTTTGCGCAACACTGAAGCTTTCTTT. Amino acids: CASSFLRNTEAFF.

This clonotype was picked up a small number of times. This chain uses TRBV6-5 with TRBJ2-7, with D possibly matching TRBD2 (5 bases). There are 14 residues in the CDR3. Germline assignment: CDR1 MNHEY and CDR2 SVGAGI. Deletions cut 6 bases from V and 4 bases from J, with 16 bases between. The CDR3 nucleotides are TGTGCCAGCAGCCACTCGGGGTCAGAATACGAGCAGTACTTC. Translation gives CASSHSGSEYEQYF.

The J gene is TRBJ2-3, the V gene TRBV20-1, with 9 bases that match TRBD2. Germline V gives CDR1 DFQATT, CDR2 SNEGSKA (reference sequence). The CDR3 has 14 residues. J was trimmed by 2 bases and V by 2 bases; bases with no gene match: 2. The CDR3 here is CSARLAGTTDTQYF. The CDR3 DNA follows: TGCAGTGCTAGACTAGCGGGGACCACAGATACGCAGTATTTT.